The rows below give T cell receptor beta chains drawn from one sample of a study of blood T cell repertoires in COVID-19. Clones were read by immunoSEQ multiplex PCR, and TCRdb kept only the in-frame ones, dropping some. The repertoire holds around 85,000 clones, with roughly 82% as singletons. Source material: peripheral blood. Source of these receptors: a man aged 50 to 59 with active COVID-19. CDR3s include the opening cysteine and the closing phenylalanine or tryptophan. The D gene is left open where the match is weak. The size field is filled for only some rows; it gives once, few, many or a size class.

d_call j_call cdr3_length v_call clone_size cdr3_aa cdr3_nt
- TRBJ1-6 11 TRBV25-1 few CASSEVGALHF TGTGCCAGCAGTGAAGTCGGAGCCCTCCACTTT
TRBD2 TRBJ2-1 16 TRBV4-3 - CASSADRGGTYNEQFF TGCGCCAGCAGCGCTGACCGGGGGGGTACCTACAATGAGCAGTTCTTC
- TRBJ2-1 16 TRBV24-1 - CATSDSRAASYNEQFF TGTGCCACCAGTGATTCCCGAGCGGCCTCCTACAATGAGCAGTTCTTC
TRBD2 TRBJ2-2 17 TRBV9 - CASSRLAGGLSTGELFF TGTGCCAGCAGTCGACTAGCGGGGGGGCTAAGCACCGGGGAGCTGTTTTTT
- TRBJ2-7 15 TRBV10-3 - CAISDRQGGGYEQYF TGTGCCATCAGTGACCGGCAGGGTGGCGGCTACGAGCAGTACTTC
TRBD2 TRBJ2-1 18 TRBV5-6 - CASSLGLAGLSSYNEQFF TGTGCCAGCAGCTTGGGTCTAGCGGGGTTAAGCTCCTACAATGAGCAGTTCTTC
- TRBJ2-7 15 TRBV7-3 - CASSLVQGKTYEQYF TGTGCCAGCAGCTTAGTACAGGGAAAAACGTACGAGCAGTACTTC
- TRBJ1-4 14 TRBV6-6 once CASSYQGQKEKLFF TGTGCCAGCAGTTACCAGGGGCAGAAGGAAAAACTGTTTTTT
- TRBJ2-3 16 TRBV11-1 - CASSLVLFGDTDTQYF TGTGCCAGCAGCTTAGTACTTTTCGGGGACACAGATACGCAGTATTTT
TRBD1 TRBJ1-5 17 TRBV7-9 - CASSSTGGSFSNQPQHF TGTGCCAGCAGCTCCACAGGGGGCTCCTTTAGCAATCAGCCCCAGCATTTT
TRBD2 TRBJ2-3 17 TRBV5-4 once CASSAAGRGSRVDTQYF TGTGCCAGCAGCGCGGCCGGGCGGGGGTCTCGGGTAGATACGCAGTATTTT
TRBD2 TRBJ2-1 15 TRBV19 - CASRNRDYQHNEQFF TGTGCCAGTAGAAACCGGGACTACCAACACAATGAGCAGTTCTTC
TRBD2 TRBJ2-3 14 TRBV5-6 - CASSRRGGTDTQYF TGTGCCAGCAGCAGGCGGGGGGGCACAGATACGCAGTATTTT
TRBD1 TRBJ1-2 16 TRBV28 - CASSTRTGQLNYGYTF TGTGCCAGCAGTACGAGGACAGGCCAACTTAACTATGGCTACACCTTC